This T cell receptor beta chain was captured by sequencing in a study of cytomegalovirus exposure and HLA in healthy donors. For the study at large: About 200 million T cells yielded roughly 120 million unique TCR beta sequences, as an earlier analysis found. An early data release held around 80 million unique TCRs from HLA-typed donors.

The CDR3 sequence is 15 residues long. Germline CDR1 reads SGHTA; CDR2 reads FQGNSA. V lost 4 bases and J lost 2; bases outside the gene matches: 8. Use of 60 Vbeta and 13 Jbeta primers characterized the PCR. TCRdb keeps only in-frame clones here, not all; method: immunoSEQ multiplex PCR. Among around 220,000 clones, 65% to 80% were seen once, and the ten largest hold approximately 0.22%. The source material was PBMCs. The chain couples TRBV7-2 to TRBJ2-7; 7 nucleotides agree with TRBD2. The TCR was taken from a girl aged 2-15 years in good health and CMV-seronegative. Here the CDR3 reads CASSSLIGGTYEQYF. DNA for the CDR3: TGTGCCAGCAGCTCCCTCATCGGGGGGACCTACGAGCAGTACTTC.